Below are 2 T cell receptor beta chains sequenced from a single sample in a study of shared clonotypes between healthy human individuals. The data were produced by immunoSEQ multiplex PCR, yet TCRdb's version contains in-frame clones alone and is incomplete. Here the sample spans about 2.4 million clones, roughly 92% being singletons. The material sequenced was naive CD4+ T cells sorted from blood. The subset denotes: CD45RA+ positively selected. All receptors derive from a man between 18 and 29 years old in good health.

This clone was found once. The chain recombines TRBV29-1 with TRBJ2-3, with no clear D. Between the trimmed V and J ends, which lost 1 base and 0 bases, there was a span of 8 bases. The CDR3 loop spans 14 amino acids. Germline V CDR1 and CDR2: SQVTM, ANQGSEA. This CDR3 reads CSVEGRISTDTQYF. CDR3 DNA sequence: TGCAGCGTTGAAGGTCGGATTAGCACAGATACGCAGTATTTT.

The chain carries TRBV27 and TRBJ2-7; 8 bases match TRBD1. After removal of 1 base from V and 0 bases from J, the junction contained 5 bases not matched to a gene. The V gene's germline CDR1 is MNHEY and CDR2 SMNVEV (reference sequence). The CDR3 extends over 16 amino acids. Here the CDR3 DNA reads TGTGCCAGCAGTTTATATTCAGGGGGCGGCTCCTACGAGCAGTACTTC. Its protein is CASSLYSGGGSYEQYF.